This T cell receptor beta chain was identified in a study of blood T cell repertoires in COVID-19. The wider study: Samples of COVID-19 (acute and convalescent) were obtained from the United States, Italy and Spain. Nucleic acid was either cDNA or gDNA, and it came from T cells, B-cell-depleted T cells, or PBMCs.

Authors' data handling: Quantification of nucleated cells was approximated via reference gene primer amplification. The method was immunoSEQ multiplex PCR; TCRdb's version includes in-frame clones alone and lacks a portion of them. The V and J calls and the clone size are those of that table, but D and trimming were determined from the DNA. The repertoire holds 450,000 to 500,000 clones, with approximately 83% as singletons. CDR1 is SGHNT, CDR2 YYREEE, per germline (reference sequence). This CDR3 is built from 14 residues. The V end lost 4 bases, the J end lost 5 bases, and 15 bases lay between the germline ends.

The origin of this receptor is a human donor in a cohort sampled during active COVID-19. The sequencing sample was made of peripheral blood. The chain carries TRBV5-4 and TRBJ1-1; the D gene is possibly TRBD1 (5 bases). The chain's CDR3 is CASSPVGGRTEAFF. Here the CDR3 DNA reads TGTGCCAGCAGCCCAGTCGGGGGGAGGACTGAAGCTTTCTTT.